Shown below are 28 T cell receptor beta chains from a single sample sequenced in a study of CD8+ T cells in alopecia areata (dated by TCRdb to between 2018 and 2020). The library was generated by the immunoSEQ multiplex PCR assay. RNA was extracted from all samples and reverse transcribed into cDNA, which served as template for TCR sequencing. TCRdb obtained this table from immuneACCESS and retained in-frame rearrangements with V and J assigned. These tables miss some clones; where compared with another copy, unresolved V genes account for less than half of the shortfall, and the remainder is unexplained. The sample profile shows under 250,000 clones; about 56% of them were found once. 4.5% to 6% of the sample comes from the top ten. The sample comprised CD8+ T cells sorted from blood. The receptors were sampled from a human donor in good health.

This clone was counted a few times. V usage is TRBV19 and J usage is TRBJ2-7; possible D gene TRBD2, 7 bases. Germline V lookup: CDR1 LNHDA, CDR2 SQIVND (reference sequence). CDR3 length: 14 residues. Trimming removed 3 bases at V and 3 bases at J, with 12 bases between. CDR3 sequence (DNA): TGTGCCAGTAGTATGCGGGGGCCAAACTACGAGCAGTACTTC. Encoded protein: CASSMRGPNYEQYF.

J is TRBJ2-1 and V is TRBV5-1; D gene uncertain. The CDR3 consists of 15 residues. Germline values: CDR1 SGHRS, CDR2 YFSETQ. The V gene lost 4 bases and the J gene lost 2 bases, with 13 bases spanning the gap. This CDR3 reads CASSHARYPYNEQFF. Written as DNA, the CDR3 is TGCGCCAGCAGCCACGCTAGATATCCCTACAATGAGCAGTTCTTC.

This chain links TRBV19 with TRBJ2-3; possible D gene TRBD1, 6 bases. This CDR3 contains 13 residues. Trimming took 9 bases from V and 2 from J, leaving 12 bases between them. The V gene's germline CDR1 is LNHDA and CDR2 SQIVND (reference sequence). CDR3 DNA: TGTGCCAGCCGGGACACATACACAGATACGCAGTATTTT. Its protein is CASRDTYTDTQYF.

The chain links TRBV14 to TRBJ2-3, with 8 bases fitting TRBD2. Per germline, CDR1 SGHDN and CDR2 FVKESK. The V gene end was trimmed by 4 bases and the J gene end by 4 bases; junction bases not matched to a gene: 7. The CDR3 covers 15 residues. The CDR3 is CASSPAGGRADTQYF. The CDR3 nucleotides read TGTGCCAGCAGCCCGGCGGGGGGACGGGCAGATACGCAGTATTTT.

V is TRBV6-5 and J is TRBJ2-2; D unresolved. The CDR3 runs to 11 residues. V shed 2 bases and J shed 8 bases, with 3 bases lying between them. Germline V gene sequence: CDR1 MNHEY, CDR2 SVGAGI. The DNA of the CDR3 is TGTGCCAGCAGTTACAATGGGGAGCTGTTTTTT. It encodes CASSYNGELFF.

The chain combines TRBV25-1 with TRBJ2-7, with D perhaps TRBD2 (6 bases). The CDR3 spans 14 residues. Germline V gene lookup returns CDR1 MGHDK and CDR2 SYGVNS. The V end lost 10 bases, the J end lost 3 bases, and 19 bases lay between the germline ends. CDR3: CATPYSGGLYEQYF. The CDR3 nucleotides are TGTGCCACCCCGTATTCCGGGGGACTCTACGAGCAGTACTTC.

The genes are TRBV2 and TRBJ2-3, with D uncertain. V lost 8 bases, J lost 2 bases, and 11 bases lay in between. Germline assignment: CDR1 SNHLY and CDR2 FYNNEI. The length of the CDR3 is 13 residues. This chain's CDR3 is CASFGPHTDTQYF. The CDR3 nucleotides read TGTGCCAGCTTCGGGCCCCACACAGATACGCAGTATTTT.

Note on this clone: Other DNA sequences within the sample encode an identical CDR3. This chain's CDR3 is CASSFNTGELFF. Here the CDR3 DNA reads TGCGCCAGCAGCTTCAACACCGGGGAGCTGTTTTTT. The chain employs TRBV5-1 and TRBJ2-2, with D uncertain. Germline CDR1 is SGHRS and CDR2 is YFSETQ. This CDR3 is built from 12 residues. The ends were cut back, 2 bases at V and 2 bases at J, with 1 base in the middle.

This sequence joins TRBV7-9 and TRBJ1-5; TRBD1 aligns across 7 bases. Germline values: CDR1 SEHNR, CDR2 FQNEAQ (reference sequence). V lost 5 bases, J lost 1 base, and 8 bases stayed unmatched. The CDR3 has 16 amino acids. The CDR3 DNA follows: TGTGCCAGCAGCCTAGGGGGCAGGGGGAGCAATCAGCCCCAGCATTTT. Encoded protein: CASSLGGRGSNQPQHF.

The chain has TRBV29-1 and TRBJ2-2; D not certain. Between the trimmed V and J ends, which lost 5 bases and 2 bases, there was a span of 27 bases. This CDR3 comprises 19 residues. In germline, CDR1 is SQVTM, CDR2 ANQGSEA. CDR3 loop: CSVFGVTGKRWSNTGELFF. The CDR3 DNA reads TGCAGCGTTTTTGGGGTGACTGGGAAGAGGTGGTCTAACACCGGGGAGCTGTTTTTT.

The V call is TRBV13, the J call TRBJ2-7, with a weak D call TRBD1 (6 bases). Germline CDR1 is PRHDT and CDR2 is FYEKMQ (reference sequence). This CDR3 is built from 14 residues. Trimming shortened V by 3 bases and J by 3 bases, and 12 bases separated the two germline ends. In nucleotides, the CDR3 is TGTGCCAGCAGCTTGGCCGGGACAAACTACGAGCAGTACTTC. The encoded protein is CASSLAGTNYEQYF.

The chain joins TRBV19 to TRBJ1-5, with 8 bases aligning to TRBD1. Germline CDR1 reads LNHDA; CDR2 reads SQIVND (reference sequence). The CDR3 sequence is 16 residues long. Germline trimming cut 5 bases from V and 3 bases from J; bases unmatched to any gene: 9. The CDR3 DNA reads as TGTGCCAGTAGTCGAGCCGGGACAGGACTCAATCAGCCCCAGCATTTT. Amino acids: CASSRAGTGLNQPQHF.

This clone was counted at least ten times. This rearrangement joins TRBV7-8 to TRBJ1-5, with D uncertain. The CDR3 has 15 amino acids. In germline, CDR1 is SGHVS, CDR2 FQNEAQ. V shed 5 bases and J shed 3 bases, with 14 bases lying between them. CDR3 in amino acids: CASSPKAPVNQPQHF. In DNA, the CDR3 is TGTGCCAGCAGCCCCAAGGCGCCGGTCAATCAGCCCCAGCATTTT.

This clone was seen only a few times. The V gene is TRBV4-1, the J gene TRBJ2-7; possible D gene TRBD2, 6 bases. The germline gives CDR1 MGHRA, CDR2 YSYEKL. The CDR3 spans 15 residues. V was shortened by 1 base and J by 4 bases, with 14 bases between the two germline ends. CDR3 region: CASSQGRGLAYEQYF. In DNA, the CDR3 is TGCGCCAGCAGCCAAGGGAGGGGTTTGGCTTACGAGCAGTACTTC.

This clone was detected a few times. The chain links TRBV29-1 to TRBJ2-3, with a weak D call TRBD1 (5 bases). CDR1 and CDR2 (germline): SQVTM, ANQGSEA. This CDR3 has 13 amino acids. V was cut by 7 bases and J by 2 bases, with 13 bases left in between. The CDR3 is CSGCRDSTDTQYF. CDR3 sequence (DNA): TGCAGCGGGTGCAGGGATTCCACAGATACGCAGTATTTT.

V and J are TRBV29-1 and TRBJ2-3; 8 positions match TRBD2. The ends lost 0 bases at V and 6 bases at J; junction bases unmatched: 20. This CDR3 has 19 amino acids. Germline CDR1 reads SQVTM; CDR2 reads ANQGSEA. CDR3 DNA: TGCAGCGTTGAAGATCCGGCAGGTCTGGAGCGGGGGTTTATCGATACGCAGTATTTT. Amino acid sequence: CSVEDPAGLERGFIDTQYF.

V is TRBV30 and J is TRBJ2-1; D may be TRBD2 (6 bases). Germline CDR1 is GTSNPN and CDR2 is SVGIG (reference sequence). The CDR3 runs to 12 residues. V lost 6 bases to trimming and J lost 7 bases, with 13 bases between them. The CDR3 loop is CACPGGGNEQFF. CDR3 sequence (DNA): TGTGCCTGCCCCGGTGGGGGGAATGAGCAGTTCTTC.

This chain connects TRBV5-4 to TRBJ1-1; 8 positions agree with TRBD1. The CDR3 length is 14 residues. The V gene's germline CDR1 is SGHNT and CDR2 YYREEE (reference sequence). The J segment lost 0 bases and the V segment lost 4 bases, leaving 2 bases of the junction unmatched. The CDR3 region is CASSATGVNTEAFF. The CDR3 DNA reads TGTGCCAGCAGCGCGACAGGGGTGAACACTGAAGCTTTCTTT.

This clone was detected a few times. The V call is TRBV6-6, the J call TRBJ2-3; possibly TRBD2 for D (7 bases). The CDR3 has 15 residues. The germline V gene has CDR1 MNHNY and CDR2 SVGAGI (reference sequence). V was clipped by 7 bases and J by 0 bases, with 14 bases between them. DNA of the CDR3: TGTGCCAGCAAAGAGGGGGGGTCTAGCACAGATACGCAGTATTTT. Its protein is CASKEGGSSTDTQYF.

This clone appeared a few times. This rearrangement joins TRBV29-1 to TRBJ1-5; 11 nucleotides align to TRBD1. The V gene's germline CDR1 is SQVTM and CDR2 ANQGSEA. CDR3 length equals 15 residues. Trimming took 7 bases from V and 5 from J; bases not matched to a gene: 10. The CDR3, as DNA: TGCAGCGCCCGACCAGGACAGGGGGCGTATCAGCCCCAGCATTTT. Protein: CSARPGQGAYQPQHF.

The chain recombines TRBV5-6 with TRBJ1-5; no clear D. The CDR3 sequence is 13 residues long. V gave up 4 bases and J gave up 5 bases, with 10 bases separating them. The V gene's germline CDR1 is SGHDT and CDR2 YYEEEE. The CDR3 loop reads CASSEHGDQPQHF. The CDR3 coding sequence is TGTGCCAGCAGCGAGCACGGGGATCAGCCCCAGCATTTT. The variable domain in full, with the rest retrieved from reference TRBV5-6 and TRBJ1-5, is DAGVTQSPTHLIKTRGQQVTLRCSPKSGHDTVSWYQQALGQGPQFIFQYYEEEERQRGNFPDRFSGHQFPNYSSELNVNALLLGDSALYLCASSEHGDQPQHFGDGTRLSIL.

This clone was counted only a few times. The chain uses TRBV13 and TRBJ1-2, with 7 nucleotides matching TRBD1. Germline V gene data show CDR1 as PRHDT and CDR2 as FYEKMQ (reference sequence). This CDR3 spans 14 amino acids. V was pared by 5 bases and J by 1 base, with 4 bases of the junction left unmatched. The CDR3 DNA sequence: TGTGCCAGCAGCATCGGACAGGTTAACTATGGCTACACCTTC. This sequence encodes CASSIGQVNYGYTF.

The CDR3 loop is CASRRGGTEAFF. In nucleotides, the CDR3 is TGTGCCAGCAGGAGGGGAGGGACTGAAGCTTTCTTT. The chain employs TRBV5-6 and TRBJ1-1; D is possibly TRBD1 (5 bases). CDR1 SGHDT and CDR2 YYEEEE come from the germline V gene. This CDR3 comprises 12 residues. Between the trimmed V and J ends, which lost 5 bases and 5 bases, there was a span of 10 bases.

This clone was detected only a few times. CDR3 bases: TGTGCCAGCAGTGAAATGCGGTCATCTGGAAACACCATATATTTT. This encodes CASSEMRSSGNTIYF. This chain connects TRBV2 to TRBJ1-3; D is undetermined. CDR1 SNHLY and CDR2 FYNNEI come from the germline V gene. The germline V and J ends were trimmed by 2 bases and 1 base, with 9 bases remaining between them. The CDR3 totals 15 residues.

The chain uses TRBV6-1 and TRBJ2-6, with D uncertain. Germline V gene data show CDR1 as MNHNS and CDR2 as SASEGT. The CDR3 spans 16 residues. Trimming pared 1 base from V and 0 bases from J, leaving 7 bases between. Written as DNA, the CDR3 is TGTGCCAGCAGTGAAGTTAACAACTCTGGGGCCAACGTCCTGACTTTC. This translates into CASSEVNNSGANVLTF.

The chain recombines TRBV7-2 with TRBJ1-1; D uncertain. Germline-derived CDR1 and CDR2 are SGHTA and FQGNSA. CDR3 size: 12 residues. Trimming pared 7 bases from V and 1 base from J, leaving 7 bases between. CDR3 region: CASNRRNTEAFF. CDR3 nucleotides: TGTGCCAGCAACAGAAGGAACACTGAAGCTTTCTTT.

The V gene is TRBV29-1, the J gene TRBJ1-2; D is unresolved. The CDR3 length is 13 residues. Trimming pared 6 bases from V and 4 bases from J, leaving 15 bases between. Germline loops: CDR1 SQVTM, CDR2 ANQGSEA. CDR3 in DNA: TGCAGCGTCGGAGATAGGAATTCCTATGGCTACACCTTC. Protein product: CSVGDRNSYGYTF.

The rearrangement uses TRBV7-9 and TRBJ2-5; D may match TRBD1 or TRBD2 (5 bases each). Germline CDR1 reads SEHNR; CDR2 reads FQNEAQ (reference sequence). The CDR3 sequence is 13 residues long. V shed 5 bases and J shed 4 bases, with 11 bases lying between them. For the CDR3, the DNA is TGTGCCAGCAGCCCCAGGGACGGAGAGACCCAGTACTTC. Translating it yields CASSPRDGETQYF.